Shown below are 20 T cell receptor beta chains from a single sample sequenced in a study of blood T cell repertoires in COVID-19. Profiled with immunoSEQ multiplex PCR; TCRdb holds only in-frame clones, not every one. The sample lists approximately 65,000 clones, roughly 91% occurring once. The sample comprised peripheral blood. The source is a man aged 45-65 years with COVID-19, enrolled during active disease.

This clone was seen more than once but under ten times. This chain uses TRBV7-6 with TRBJ1-5; D is unresolved. Trimming shortened V by 5 bases and J by 5 bases, and 16 bases separated the two germline ends. CDR3 length: 15 residues. The germline V gene has CDR1 SGHVS and CDR2 FNYEAQ. CDR3 region: CASSPSEGKHQPQHF. CDR3 sequence (DNA): TGTGCCAGCAGCCCAAGTGAGGGTAAGCATCAGCCCCAGCATTTT. Using reference TRBV7-6 and TRBJ1-5 for the parts outside the CDR3, the full variable domain is GAGVSQSPRYKVTKRGQDVALRCDPISGHVSLYWYRQALGQGPEFLTYFNYEAQQDKSGLPNDRFSAERPEGSISTLTIQRTEQRDSAMYRCASSPSEGKHQPQHFGDGTRLSIL.

The chain's CDR3 is CASSVGVAGGAYNEQFF. The CDR3 region has the DNA TGTGCCAGCAGCGTAGGGGTAGCGGGAGGGGCCTACAATGAGCAGTTCTTC. The chain links TRBV9 to TRBJ2-1, with 11 bases matching TRBD2. With 0 bases clipped from V and 2 bases from J, the junction kept 4 bases outside the gene matches. The CDR3 loop spans 17 amino acids. Germline V gene data show CDR1 as SGDLS and CDR2 as YYNGEE.

This rearrangement joins TRBV27 to TRBJ2-3, with 10 bases that match TRBD2. CDR1 and CDR2 (germline): MNHEY, SMNVEV (reference sequence). The J segment lost 8 bases and the V segment lost 9 bases, leaving 11 bases of the junction unmatched. The CDR3 runs 14 residues. The CDR3 bases are TGTGCCAGTGGGGAGATAGCGGGAGGCGGTACGCAGTATTTT. This codes for CASGEIAGGGTQYF.

This clone was seen a handful of times. The chain has TRBV3-1 (or the pseudogene TRBV3-2) and TRBJ2-7; maybe TRBD1 (6 bases). Germline assignment: CDR1 LGHDT and CDR2 YNNKEL (reference sequence). CDR3 length: 13 amino acids. V lost 6 bases, J lost 4 bases, and 13 bases lay in between. CDR3 DNA: TGTGCCAGCAGTTCCGGGACACTGTACGAGCAGTACTTC. Its translation is CASSSGTLYEQYF.

V is TRBV5-4 and J is TRBJ1-1; no reliable D call. Deletions cut 4 bases from V and 4 bases from J, with 14 bases between. Germline CDR1 reads SGHNT; CDR2 reads YYREEE (reference sequence). This CDR3 has 14 amino acids. CDR3: CASSPRGGSTEAFF. Written as DNA, the CDR3 is TGTGCCAGCAGCCCACGGGGAGGGAGCACTGAAGCTTTCTTT.

The chain employs TRBV7-9 and TRBJ2-5; a possible D gene is TRBD1 (5 bases). The CDR3 consists of 14 residues. The V gene's germline CDR1 is SEHNR and CDR2 FQNEAQ (reference sequence). V gave up 3 bases and J gave up 0 bases, with 8 bases separating them. The CDR3 reads CASSLNRYQETQYF. In DNA, the CDR3 is TGTGCCAGCAGCTTGAACAGGTACCAAGAGACCCAGTACTTC.

The rearrangement links TRBV30 to TRBJ1-2; D may be TRBD1 (5 bases). Trimming shortened V by 4 bases and J by 8 bases, and 20 bases separated the two germline ends. The CDR3 runs 14 residues. CDR1 GTSNPN and CDR2 SVGIG come from the germline V gene (reference sequence). The CDR3 DNA follows: TGTGCCTGGACGGCAGGGATAAGTCTGGAGGGCTACACCTTC. This codes for CAWTAGISLEGYTF.

This chain connects TRBV5-4 to TRBJ1-1; possibly TRBD1 for D (5 bases). V shed 5 bases and J shed 1 base, with 12 bases lying between them. The CDR3 is made up of 14 amino acids. The germline gives CDR1 SGHNT, CDR2 YYREEE (reference sequence). CDR3 bases: TGTGCCAGCAGGCAGACAGTAACGAACACTGAAGCTTTCTTT. Translation: CASRQTVTNTEAFF.

This sequence joins TRBV28 and TRBJ2-3; D perhaps matches TRBD2 (6 bases). Deletions cut 2 bases from V and 3 bases from J, with 27 bases between. The CDR3 consists of 20 residues. Germline-derived CDR1 and CDR2 are MDHEN and SYDVKM. The CDR3 here is CASSLSPFAFGAGRTDTQYF. The CDR3 nucleotides are TGTGCCAGCAGTTTAAGCCCTTTTGCCTTTGGGGCGGGGCGAACAGATACGCAGTATTTT.

This chain joins TRBV19 and TRBJ2-3; 8 bases are shared with TRBD2. Losses at the gene ends were 3 bases for V and 10 bases for J; bases not matched to a gene: 15. Germline V gene lookup returns CDR1 LNHDA and CDR2 SQIVND (reference sequence). The CDR3 length is 16 residues. In nucleotides, the CDR3 is TGTGCCAGTAGTATGGCGGGAGGCCCGTCTGCCGGCTCGCAGTATTTT. Translating it yields CASSMAGGPSAGSQYF.

The chain uses TRBV19 and TRBJ2-7, with TRBD2 matching 11 bases. The CDR3 covers 14 residues. The V gene's germline CDR1 is LNHDA and CDR2 SQIVND (reference sequence). With 5 bases clipped from V and 3 bases from J, the junction kept 3 bases outside the gene matches. CDR3 protein: CASSSLAGGYEQYF. CDR3 DNA sequence: TGTGCCAGTAGTTCTCTAGCGGGAGGCTACGAGCAGTACTTC.

The table lists this clone with a count of one. The V and J genes are TRBV9 and TRBJ2-2; TRBD1 agrees at 7 bases. The CDR3 has 16 amino acids. Germline V gives CDR1 SGDLS, CDR2 YYNGEE. V was pared by 3 bases and J by 7 bases, with 12 bases of the junction left unmatched. The CDR3 loop reads CASSAALTGIGGELFF. The CDR3 coding sequence is TGTGCCAGCAGCGCTGCATTGACAGGGATAGGCGGGGAGCTGTTTTTT.

The rearrangement joins TRBV6-6 to TRBJ1-1; D is perhaps TRBD1 (5 bases). Trimming removed 2 bases from V and 0 bases from J, with 7 bases in between. Germline V gene lookup returns CDR1 MNHNY and CDR2 SVGAGI (reference sequence). The length of the CDR3 is 14 residues. CDR3: CASSYGGVNTEAFF. CDR3 DNA: TGTGCCAGCAGTTACGGGGGGGTGAACACTGAAGCTTTCTTT.

The chain joins TRBV3-1 (or the pseudogene TRBV3-2) to TRBJ2-1, with TRBD2 matching over 14 bases. Germline V gives CDR1 LGHDT, CDR2 YNNKEL (reference sequence). The CDR3 length is 20 residues. Trimming at V came to 4 bases and at J to 6 bases, leaving 17 bases not matched to a gene. The CDR3: CASSLRPVPTSGRVGNEQFF. The CDR3, as DNA: TGTGCCAGCAGCCTACGGCCGGTCCCGACTAGCGGGAGGGTTGGCAATGAGCAGTTCTTC.

This chain joins TRBV28 and TRBJ1-4; D call uncertain. Germline V gives CDR1 MDHEN, CDR2 SYDVKM. This CDR3 spans 15 amino acids. V lost 6 bases to trimming and J lost 0 bases, with 11 bases between them. CDR3 amino acids: CASSTTRATNEKLFF. CDR3 sequence (DNA): TGTGCCAGCAGCACTACACGGGCAACTAATGAAAAACTGTTTTTT.

The chain employs TRBV7-9 and TRBJ2-5, with 10 bases fitting TRBD1. From germline, CDR1 is SEHNR and CDR2 FQNEAQ (reference sequence). The CDR3 loop spans 16 amino acids. V shed 5 bases, J shed 5 bases, and the junction held 11 bases outside the gene matches. CDR3 sequence (DNA): TGTGCCAGCAGCGACACCCGGACAGGGGGATTGGAGACCCAGTACTTC. It yields the protein CASSDTRTGGLETQYF.

The chain joins TRBV5-1 to TRBJ2-5; D might be TRBD1 (8 bases). Trimming removed 2 bases from V and 0 bases from J, with 11 bases in between. Per germline, CDR1 SGHRS and CDR2 YFSETQ. The CDR3 extends over 15 amino acids. Here the CDR3 DNA reads TGCGCCAGCAGCTTACAGGGGGGGTACCAAGAGACCCAGTACTTC. Its protein product is CASSLQGGYQETQYF.

This clone was detected only once. The J gene is TRBJ2-3, the V gene TRBV28; possibly TRBD1 for D (6 bases). Germline V gene lookup returns CDR1 MDHEN and CDR2 SYDVKM. V shed 5 bases and J shed 0 bases, with 12 bases lying between them. The CDR3 is 15 residues long. CDR3 sequence reads: CASSPPRGSTDTQYF. The CDR3 DNA follows: TGTGCCAGCAGTCCGCCTAGGGGGAGCACAGATACGCAGTATTTT.

The sample holds one count of this clone. The genes are TRBV19 and TRBJ2-1, with TRBD2 matching 9 bases. Germline-derived CDR1 and CDR2 are LNHDA and SQIVND (reference sequence). This CDR3 has 14 residues. Losses at the gene ends were 3 bases for V and 7 bases for J; bases not matched to a gene: 4. This CDR3 is CASSMLAGMNEQFF. For the CDR3, the DNA is TGTGCCAGTAGTATGCTAGCGGGAATGAATGAGCAGTTCTTC.

V usage is TRBV2 and J usage is TRBJ2-3; 7 bases align to TRBD2. V shed 4 bases and J 1 base; nucleotides not matched to a gene: 2. The V gene's germline CDR1 is SNHLY and CDR2 FYNNEI. CDR3 length equals 14 residues. The CDR3 DNA follows: TGTGCCAGCAGTGTTGCGGGAGGCACAGATACGCAGTATTTT. Translated: CASSVAGGTDTQYF.